Listed below are T cell receptor beta chains from one sample, sequenced in a study of blood T cell repertoires in COVID-19. Profiled with immunoSEQ multiplex PCR; TCRdb holds only in-frame clones, not every one. The table lists fewer than 120,000 clones, about 85% of them singletons. Sequenced input: peripheral blood. The receptor set was obtained from a human donor in a cohort sampled during active COVID-19. CDR3s include the opening cysteine and the closing phenylalanine or tryptophan. Each record gives: V gene, J gene, D gene, clone size, CDR3 DNA, CDR3 protein. The D gene is left open where the match is weak. Some rows mark clone size as missing; the rest say once, few, many or name a class of expanded clone.

v_gene: TRBV4-2
j_gene: TRBJ2-1
d_gene: TRBD2
abundance: -
CDR3nt: TGTGCCAGCAGCCAAGATGGCGCGGGAGGATCGATCAATGAGCAGTTCTTC
CDR3aa: CASSQDGAGGSINEQFF

v_gene: TRBV27
j_gene: TRBJ2-7
d_gene: -
abundance: -
CDR3nt: TGTGCCAGCAGTGAAGGGCCCGGGACTCAGGCTAACGAGCAGTACTTC
CDR3aa: CASSEGPGTQANEQYF

v_gene: TRBV9
j_gene: TRBJ1-6
d_gene: TRBD1
abundance: few
CDR3nt: TGTGCCAGCAGCCCGCAACCGGGACAGGGGTCACCCCTCCACTTT
CDR3aa: CASSPQPGQGSPLHF

v_gene: TRBV30
j_gene: TRBJ1-5
d_gene: TRBD1
abundance: -
CDR3nt: TGTGCCTGGGACAGGGAGAGGAATCAGCCCCAGCATTTT
CDR3aa: CAWDRERNQPQHF

v_gene: TRBV2
j_gene: TRBJ2-7
d_gene: -
abundance: -
CDR3nt: TGTGCCAGCAGTGAACTAGGAGGCTACGAGCAGTACTTC
CDR3aa: CASSELGGYEQYF

v_gene: TRBV5-1
j_gene: TRBJ2-4
d_gene: -
abundance: -
CDR3nt: TGCGCCAATGGGCGATTACTAGCCAAAAACATTCAGTACTTC
CDR3aa: CANGRLLAKNIQYF

v_gene: TRBV18
j_gene: TRBJ1-5
d_gene: -
abundance: -
CDR3nt: TGTGCCAGCTCACCTACCACAGACCGAAACAATCAGCCCCAGCATTTT
CDR3aa: CASSPTTDRNNQPQHF

v_gene: TRBV5-4
j_gene: TRBJ1-1
d_gene: -
abundance: -
CDR3nt: TGTGCCAGCAGTATGGCGGGGGGCACGGGAGGGTACACTGAAGCTTTCTTT
CDR3aa: CASSMAGGTGGYTEAFF

v_gene: TRBV9
j_gene: TRBJ2-7
d_gene: -
abundance: many
CDR3nt: TGTGCCAGCAGCGTACGTCAGGCCCGCACCTACGAGCAGTACTTC
CDR3aa: CASSVRQARTYEQYF

v_gene: TRBV5-4
j_gene: TRBJ1-3
d_gene: -
abundance: -
CDR3nt: TGTGCCAGCAGCCAAGACAGCCTCTCTGGAAACACCATATATTTT
CDR3aa: CASSQDSLSGNTIYF

v_gene: TRBV7-3
j_gene: TRBJ1-1
d_gene: TRBD1
abundance: -
CDR3nt: TGTGCCAGCAGCTCGGGACAGCCAAGTATGAACACTGAAGCTTTCTTT
CDR3aa: CASSSGQPSMNTEAFF

v_gene: TRBV7-9
j_gene: TRBJ2-7
d_gene: -
abundance: -
CDR3nt: TGTGCCAGCAGTTCCCAGGGGGGCTCCTACGAGCAGTACTTC
CDR3aa: CASSSQGGSYEQYF

v_gene: TRBV27
j_gene: TRBJ1-2
d_gene: -
abundance: -
CDR3nt: TGTGCCAGCAGGCGGTACGCCGGGGGGACCTATGGCTACACCTTC
CDR3aa: CASRRYAGGTYGYTF

v_gene: TRBV7-9
j_gene: TRBJ2-3
d_gene: TRBD2
abundance: once
CDR3nt: TGTGCCAGATCTAGCGGGAGAGGGACAGATACGCAGTATTTT
CDR3aa: CARSSGRGTDTQYF

v_gene: TRBV5-1
j_gene: TRBJ1-6
d_gene: -
abundance: -
CDR3nt: TGCGCCAGCAGCTTGGAGGGGAGGAATTCACCCCTCCACTTT
CDR3aa: CASSLEGRNSPLHF

v_gene: TRBV7-2
j_gene: TRBJ2-7
d_gene: -
abundance: once
CDR3nt: TGTGCCAGCAGCTTGGTCAGACCGGGAGTCGAGCAGTACTTC
CDR3aa: CASSLVRPGVEQYF

v_gene: TRBV18
j_gene: TRBJ2-2
d_gene: -
abundance: -
CDR3nt: TGTGCCAGCTCACCTTTCATGGAGGGGGAGCTGTTTTTT
CDR3aa: CASSPFMEGELFF

v_gene: TRBV6-5
j_gene: TRBJ1-1
d_gene: -
abundance: few
CDR3nt: TGTGCCAGCAGTCGAAACAGGATTAATACTGAAGCTTTCTTT
CDR3aa: CASSRNRINTEAFF

v_gene: TRBV3-1/TRBV3-2
j_gene: TRBJ1-1
d_gene: -
abundance: -
CDR3nt: TGTGCCAGCAGCCAAACGGGGTCCACTGAAGCTTTCTTT
CDR3aa: CASSQTGSTEAFF

v_gene: TRBV11-2
j_gene: TRBJ2-1
d_gene: TRBD1
abundance: -
CDR3nt: TGTGCCAGCAGTTTAGGACAGGGGTCCTACAATGAGCAGTTCTTC
CDR3aa: CASSLGQGSYNEQFF

v_gene: TRBV28
j_gene: TRBJ2-1
d_gene: TRBD1
abundance: -
CDR3nt: TGTGCCAGCACCCCGGGACAGGGATTCTATGAGCAGTTCTTC
CDR3aa: CASTPGQGFYEQFF

v_gene: TRBV4-3
j_gene: TRBJ1-4
d_gene: TRBD1
abundance: -
CDR3nt: TGCGCCAGCAGCCTTGGACAGGGCGCAACCGAAAAACTGTTTTTT
CDR3aa: CASSLGQGATEKLFF

v_gene: TRBV24-1
j_gene: TRBJ2-5
d_gene: TRBD2
abundance: -
CDR3nt: TGTGCCACCAGTGATGGGGGGGTGGGAGGAGAGACCCAGTACTTC
CDR3aa: CATSDGGVGGETQYF

v_gene: TRBV2
j_gene: TRBJ2-3
d_gene: -
abundance: -
CDR3nt: TGTGCCAGCAAGGTTATCGGCGGTAGTACGCAGTATTTT
CDR3aa: CASKVIGGSTQYF

v_gene: TRBV3-1/TRBV3-2
j_gene: TRBJ1-2
d_gene: TRBD1
abundance: -
CDR3nt: TGTGCCAGCAGCCAGGCCTACGGGACAGCCAACTATGGCTACACCTTC
CDR3aa: CASSQAYGTANYGYTF

v_gene: TRBV28
j_gene: TRBJ2-7
d_gene: -
abundance: few
CDR3nt: TGTGCCAGCAGCAACTCCTACGAGCAGTACTTC
CDR3aa: CASSNSYEQYF

v_gene: TRBV5-1
j_gene: TRBJ1-1
d_gene: -
abundance: -
CDR3nt: TGCGCCAGCAGCCCAAGCCCCGGGGGGTACTCGAGTTTCGGCACTGAAGCTTTCTTT
CDR3aa: CASSPSPGGYSSFGTEAFF

v_gene: TRBV5-8
j_gene: TRBJ2-1
d_gene: -
abundance: -
CDR3nt: TGTGCCAGCAGCGGGGGGAGTAGCAGACAGAATGAGCAGTTCTTC
CDR3aa: CASSGGSSRQNEQFF

v_gene: TRBV4-1
j_gene: TRBJ1-6
d_gene: -
abundance: -
CDR3nt: TGCGCCAGCAGCCAAGATGCCGGTCTAGGTCCCCTCCACTTT
CDR3aa: CASSQDAGLGPLHF

v_gene: TRBV2
j_gene: TRBJ1-2
d_gene: -
abundance: -
CDR3nt: TGTGCCAGCAGGTACTCGGACAGTGGCTATGGCTACACCTTC
CDR3aa: CASRYSDSGYGYTF

v_gene: TRBV4-1
j_gene: TRBJ1-4
d_gene: -
abundance: -
CDR3nt: TGCGCCAGCAGCCGTTTTGGAGAAGACGGTGAAAAACTGTTTTTT
CDR3aa: CASSRFGEDGEKLFF

v_gene: TRBV7-9
j_gene: TRBJ1-4
d_gene: -
abundance: -
CDR3nt: TGTGCCAGCAGGATCCAGGGGACCCATGAAAAACTGTTTTTT
CDR3aa: CASRIQGTHEKLFF

v_gene: TRBV5-4
j_gene: TRBJ1-1
d_gene: -
abundance: -
CDR3nt: TGTGCCAGCCTTGGAGGGGGGGCTGAATCCGCTGAAGCTTTCTTT
CDR3aa: CASLGGGAESAEAFF

v_gene: TRBV15
j_gene: TRBJ1-5
d_gene: -
abundance: few
CDR3nt: TGTGCCACCAGCAGAGATCGGTTCAACAATCAGCCCCAGCATTTT
CDR3aa: CATSRDRFNNQPQHF

v_gene: TRBV19
j_gene: TRBJ2-3
d_gene: TRBD2
abundance: -
CDR3nt: TGTGCCAGTAGTTCTAGCGGATCGAGCACAGATACGCAGTATTTT
CDR3aa: CASSSSGSSTDTQYF

v_gene: TRBV6-6
j_gene: TRBJ1-5
d_gene: TRBD1
abundance: -
CDR3nt: TGTGCCAGCAGCGACAGGGTAGATTATAGCAATCAGCCCCAGCATTTT
CDR3aa: CASSDRVDYSNQPQHF

v_gene: TRBV2
j_gene: TRBJ1-4
d_gene: -
abundance: -
CDR3nt: TGTGCCAGCAGTGGGTACCCTACCAAAGAAAAACTGTTTTTT
CDR3aa: CASSGYPTKEKLFF

v_gene: TRBV6-5
j_gene: TRBJ1-1
d_gene: -
abundance: -
CDR3nt: TGTGCCAGCAACCGGGGGGGACCTATGAACACTGAAGCTTTCTTT
CDR3aa: CASNRGGPMNTEAFF

v_gene: TRBV10-2
j_gene: TRBJ1-1
d_gene: -
abundance: -
CDR3nt: TGCGCCAGCAGTGAAGGGGACACTGAAGCTTTCTTT
CDR3aa: CASSEGDTEAFF

v_gene: TRBV5-4
j_gene: TRBJ2-3
d_gene: TRBD1
abundance: -
CDR3nt: TGTGCCAGCAGTCGATCGCCGGACAGGGTTGGAACAGATACGCAGTATTTT
CDR3aa: CASSRSPDRVGTDTQYF

v_gene: TRBV7-9
j_gene: TRBJ2-3
d_gene: TRBD2
abundance: -
CDR3nt: TGTGCCAGCAGTCCATCCGGGACTAGCAAGTATTTT
CDR3aa: CASSPSGTSKYF

v_gene: TRBV7-9
j_gene: TRBJ2-3
d_gene: -
abundance: -
CDR3nt: TGTGCCAGCAGCTTACGAGCGGAACCGGGAGATACGCAGTATTTT
CDR3aa: CASSLRAEPGDTQYF

v_gene: TRBV18
j_gene: TRBJ2-1
d_gene: -
abundance: -
CDR3nt: TGTGCCAGCTCACGAACAGGGAGCTCCTACAATGAGCAGTTCTTC
CDR3aa: CASSRTGSSYNEQFF

v_gene: TRBV9
j_gene: TRBJ1-5
d_gene: -
abundance: -
CDR3nt: TGTGCCAGCAGCGAGGGGGGGGGAAACCAGCCCCAGCATTTT
CDR3aa: CASSEGGGNQPQHF

v_gene: TRBV28
j_gene: TRBJ1-1
d_gene: TRBD1
abundance: -
CDR3nt: TGTGCCAGCAGTCAGGGGGTGGGAGAAGCTTTCTTT
CDR3aa: CASSQGVGEAFF

v_gene: TRBV3-1/TRBV3-2
j_gene: TRBJ1-3
d_gene: -
abundance: -
CDR3nt: TGTGCCAGCAGCCAAGAAGCCTACTCTGGAAACACCATATATTTT
CDR3aa: CASSQEAYSGNTIYF

v_gene: TRBV7-7
j_gene: TRBJ2-1
d_gene: TRBD2
abundance: -
CDR3nt: TGTGCTAGCAGCGCGGGCCTTTTAGCGGGAGAAGATGAGCAGTTCTTC
CDR3aa: CASSAGLLAGEDEQFF

v_gene: TRBV9
j_gene: TRBJ1-4
d_gene: TRBD1
abundance: -
CDR3nt: TGTGCCAGCAGCGCAGGACAGGGGGCAACTAATGAAAAACTGTTTTTT
CDR3aa: CASSAGQGATNEKLFF

v_gene: TRBV7-2
j_gene: TRBJ2-1
d_gene: TRBD2
abundance: -
CDR3nt: TGTGCCAGCAGCTTAGGGGGACTAGCGGTCTACAATGAGCAGTTCTTC
CDR3aa: CASSLGGLAVYNEQFF

v_gene: TRBV5-1
j_gene: TRBJ1-6
d_gene: -
abundance: -
CDR3nt: TGCGCCAGCAGCTTAGAGAATTCACCCCTCCACTTT
CDR3aa: CASSLENSPLHF